This entry lists 19 T cell receptor beta chains sequenced from one sample in a study of regulatory T cells in long-lasting Graves disease. Time point given: persistent/refractory GD, antithyroid drugs over 5 years with positive TRAb. Extracted PBMC RNA gave rise to the TCR library. Arm-PCR of CDR3 regions and iRepertoire HTBI primers were the basis on which TCR beta libraries were built. Via MiXCR, TCRdb re-called the multiplex PCR reads, giving one row per CDR3 protein. The sample has 430,000 or so distinct CDR3 sequences; roughly 21% are singletons. Material: peripheral blood mononuclear cells (PBMCs), obtained when the disease was refractory, from a patient treated with antithyroid drugs. These receptors originate from a female donor with Graves disease.

This clonotype was counted at least ten times. The chain joins TRBV2 to TRBJ1-5, with no clear D. The germline CDR1 and CDR2 sequences are SNHLY and FYNNEI. This CDR3 is 12 amino acids long. The V gene lost 5 bases and the J gene lost 6 bases, with 8 bases spanning the gap. This chain's CDR3 is CASSPRGQPQHF. As DNA, the CDR3 is TGTGCCAGCAGTCCACGAGGTCAGCCCCAGCATTTT.

This clonotype was detected ten times or more. V is TRBV4-1 and J is TRBJ1-2; D unclear. Trimming stripped 2 bases from V and 8 bases from J, with 18 bases between. CDR3 size: 15 residues. Germline CDR1 and CDR2: MGHRA and YSYEKL. The DNA for the CDR3 is TGCGCCAGCAGCCAATTCTATGATAGGGCCGACGGCTACACCTTC. Translating it yields CASSQFYDRADGYTF.

A note on this clonotype: A read error is likely here: a far larger clone is one base away. This chain uses TRBV28 with TRBJ1-2, with 8 nucleotides matching TRBD1. V lost 4 bases and J lost 8; bases outside the gene matches: 9. Germline CDR1 is MDHEN and CDR2 is SYDVKM. This CDR3 is 14 amino acids long. The CDR3 is CASSSSGQGRGYTF. In nucleotides, the CDR3 is TGTGCCAGCAGTTCATCTGGACAGGGACGCGGCTACACCTTC.

This clonotype was found a few times. The V and J genes are TRBV5-6 and TRBJ2-7; 8 positions agree with TRBD1. CDR3 length: 15 amino acids. V trimming: 4 bases; J trimming: 3 bases; junction bases outside the gene matches: 9. In germline, CDR1 is SGHDT, CDR2 YYEEEE. CDR3: CASSPLQGAYYEQYF. The CDR3 DNA follows: TGTGCCAGCAGCCCACTTCAGGGGGCGTACTACGAGCAGTACTTC. The whole variable domain, filled in from reference TRBV5-6 and TRBJ2-7, reads DAGVTQSPTHLIKTRGQQVTLRCSPKSGHDTVSWYQQALGQGPQFIFQYYEEEERQRGNFPDRFSGHQFPNYSSELNVNALLLGDSALYLCASSPLQGAYYEQYFGPGTRLTVT.

With regard to this clonotype: This likely stems from a read error, as it lies one base from a far larger clone. The gene calls are TRBV7-2 and TRBJ2-7; tentatively, D is TRBD1 or TRBD2 (5 bases each). Germline values: CDR1 SGHTA, CDR2 FQGNSA. CDR3 size: 13 residues. DNA of the CDR3: TGTGCCAGCGGCTTGGGACCTTACTACGAGCAGTACTTC. This encodes CASGLGPYYEQYF.

The J gene is TRBJ2-7, the V gene TRBV20-1; 9 nucleotides line up with TRBD2. The CDR3 extends over 14 amino acids. Germline lookup yields CDR1 DFQATT and CDR2 SNEGSKA (reference sequence). The V gene end was trimmed by 3 bases and the J gene end by 3 bases; junction bases not matched to a gene: 6. The CDR3 spells CSASSYSGSYEQYF. CDR3 nucleotide sequence: TGCAGTGCTAGTTCGTATAGCGGGAGCTACGAGCAGTACTTC.

The gene calls are TRBV16 and TRBJ2-7, with a possible D match to TRBD1 (7 bases). The V gene's germline CDR1 is KGHSY and CDR2 FQNENV. The CDR3 is 14 amino acids. V gave up 2 bases and J gave up 3 bases, with 11 bases separating them. The CDR3 here is CASSQAGQIYEQYF. CDR3 DNA: TGTGCCAGCAGCCAAGCGGGACAGATCTACGAGCAGTACTTC. The variable domain in full, completed from reference TRBV16 and TRBJ2-7, reads GEEVAQTPKHLVRGEGQKAKLYCAPIKGHSYVFWYQQVLKNEFKFLISFQNENVFDETGMPKERFSAKCLPNSPCSLEIQATKLEDSAVYFCASSQAGQIYEQYFGPGTRLTVT.

This clonotype was seen ten or more times. The rearrangement uses TRBV28 and TRBJ1-2; D may be TRBD1 (5 bases). V lost 4 bases, J lost 3 bases, and 9 bases lay in between. The CDR3 is 13 residues long. Per the germline V gene, CDR1 is MDHEN and CDR2 is SYDVKM. The CDR3 DNA is TGTGCCAGCAGTTCGACAGTGTACTATGGCTACACCTTC. It encodes CASSSTVYYGYTF.

This clonotype has at least ten counts. This chain joins TRBV28 and TRBJ2-4; 8 bases are a match to TRBD2. V gave up 7 bases and J gave up 3 bases; unmatched junction bases: 8. The germline gives CDR1 MDHEN, CDR2 SYDVKM. There are 15 residues in the CDR3. CDR3 DNA: TGTGCCAGCACCCCGGGGGGGACGGGCAAAAACATTCAGTACTTC. Translating gives CASTPGGTGKNIQYF.

This clonotype was seen repeatedly, ten times or more. The chain employs TRBV2 and TRBJ2-5; D possibly matches TRBD1 or TRBD2 (7 bases each). The CDR3 sequence is 15 residues long. The V gene's germline CDR1 is SNHLY and CDR2 FYNNEI. CDR3 amino acids: CVPRGGTRYQETQYF. For the CDR3, the DNA is TGTGTCCCCAGGGGGGGAACTAGATACCAAGAGACCCAGTACTTC.

A note on this clonotype: This may stem from a read error, because a much larger clone lies one nucleotide away. The rearrangement joins TRBV28 to TRBJ2-7; TRBD2 matches 9 bases. Germline CDR1 reads MDHEN; CDR2 reads SYDVKM. The CDR3 length is 14 residues. The junction had 14 bases not matched to a gene; V was cut back by 9 bases and J by 8 bases. The CDR3 DNA reads as TGTGCCAGTAGTGGGGCTAGCGGGAATGGAAAGCAGTACTTC. It codes for CASSGASGNGKQYF.

A word on this clonotype: At one boundary the junction diverges from the germline segment, which might be a read error. The gene calls are TRBV20-1 and TRBJ2-2, with 10 bases lining up with TRBD2. In germline, CDR1 is DFQATT, CDR2 SNEGSKA (reference sequence). The CDR3 contains 16 residues. For the CDR3, the DNA is TGCAGTGTCACCATCCCCGGGACTAGCGTCACCGAGGAGCTGTTTTTT. It specifies CSVTIPGTSVTEELFF.

The sample holds a few counts of this clonotype. The V gene is TRBV27, the J gene TRBJ2-5, with no clear D. The V end lost 2 bases, the J end lost 5 bases, and 18 bases lay between the germline ends. CDR1 and CDR2 (germline): MNHEY, SMNVEV (reference sequence). This CDR3 region has 16 residues. CDR3 DNA sequence: TGTGCCAGCAGTTTAAATCCCAGCCCCATCGGGGAGACCCAGTACTTC. Residues: CASSLNPSPIGETQYF.

This clonotype was seen ten or more times. The chain combines TRBV15 with TRBJ1-2; TRBD1 aligns across 7 bases. Per germline, CDR1 LNHNV and CDR2 YYDKDF (reference sequence). The CDR3 sequence is 15 residues long. V lost 0 bases to trimming and J lost 6 bases; unmatched junction nucleotides: 7. CDR3 residues: CATSRDTQGEDGYTF. For the CDR3, the DNA is TGTGCCACCAGCAGAGACACCCAGGGGGAGGATGGCTACACCTTC.

A remark on this clonotype: One junction end disagrees with the germline gene, perhaps due to a read error. The chain links TRBV11-1 to TRBJ2-1, with TRBD2 identical over 9 bases. CDR3 size: 15 residues. The germline V gene encodes CDR1 SGHAT and CDR2 FQDESV (reference sequence). CDR3 sequence (DNA): TGTACCAGCAGCCCCCTAGCGGGACCCCTCAATGAGCAGTTCTTC. Amino acid sequence: CTSSPLAGPLNEQFF.

In its sample, this clonotype was seen many times. J is TRBJ1-2 and V is TRBV2; possibly TRBD1 for D (5 bases). The CDR3 is 11 amino acids. Germline V gene data show CDR1 as SNHLY and CDR2 as FYNNEI. V was clipped by 8 bases and J by 6 bases, with 10 bases between them. The CDR3 loop is CASPGDDGYTF. In nucleotides, the CDR3 is TGTGCCAGCCCGGGGGACGATGGCTACACCTTC.

In its sample, this clonotype was seen many times. Written as DNA, the CDR3 is TGTGCCAGCACACTAAGACAGTCAAAAACTGAAGCTTTCTTT. Translating gives CASTLRQSKTEAFF. The V and J genes are TRBV2 and TRBJ1-1; weak D call: TRBD1 (5 bases). CDR3 length: 14 amino acids. V lost 7 bases and J lost 5, with 17 bases in between. Germline CDR1 SNHLY, CDR2 FYNNEI.

The rearrangement links TRBV5-1 to TRBJ2-3, with 10 bases aligning to TRBD2. Per germline, CDR1 SGHRS and CDR2 YFSETQ. The J segment lost 4 bases and the V segment lost 5 bases, leaving 7 bases of the junction unmatched. The CDR3 length is 15 residues. The CDR3 nucleotides are TGCGCCAGCAGTACCCTAGCGGGAGATGCAGATACGCAGTATTTT. Protein sequence: CASSTLAGDADTQYF.

At least ten counts were recorded for this clonotype. This rearrangement joins TRBV2 to TRBJ2-7; a possible D gene is TRBD2 (5 bases). The CDR3 is 15 amino acids. The V gene lost 6 bases and the J gene lost 2 bases, with 17 bases spanning the gap. The V gene's germline CDR1 is SNHLY and CDR2 FYNNEI. DNA for the CDR3: TGTGCCAGCAGGAAAGACGGGATGGGCGCCTACGAGCAGTACTTC. It specifies CASRKDGMGAYEQYF. Combining the CDR3 with reference TRBV2 and TRBJ2-7 gives the whole variable domain EPEVTQTPSHQVTQMGQEVILRCVPISNHLYFYWYRQILGQKVEFLVSFYNNEISEKSEIFDDQFSVERPDGSNFTLKIRSTKLEDSAMYFCASRKDGMGAYEQYFGPGTRLTVT.